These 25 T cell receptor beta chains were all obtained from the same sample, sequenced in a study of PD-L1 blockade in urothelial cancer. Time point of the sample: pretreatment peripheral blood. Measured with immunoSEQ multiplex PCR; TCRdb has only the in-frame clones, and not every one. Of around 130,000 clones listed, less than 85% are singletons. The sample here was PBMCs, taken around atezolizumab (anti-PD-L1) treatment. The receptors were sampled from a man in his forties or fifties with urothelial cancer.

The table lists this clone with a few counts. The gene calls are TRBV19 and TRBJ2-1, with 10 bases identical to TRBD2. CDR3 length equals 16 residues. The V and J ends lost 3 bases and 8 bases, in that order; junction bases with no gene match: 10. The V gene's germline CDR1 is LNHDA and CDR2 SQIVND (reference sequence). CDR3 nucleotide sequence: TGTGCCAGTAGTATTGTTCCAGCGGGAGGGGCCCATGAGCAGTTCTTC. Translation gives CASSIVPAGGAHEQFF.

The CDR3 nucleotides read TGTGCCAGCAGCCGAGGACAGAATAGCAATCAGCCCCAGCATTTT. Encoded protein: CASSRGQNSNQPQHF. The chain links TRBV5-6 to TRBJ1-5; D possibly corresponds to TRBD1 (6 bases). CDR1 is SGHDT, CDR2 YYEEEE, per germline. V was shortened by 4 bases and J by 0 bases, with 11 bases between the two germline ends. This CDR3 region has 15 residues.

CDR3 region: CASSLGVGGSSNEQYF. The CDR3, as DNA: TGTGCCAGCAGCTTAGGTGTCGGAGGGAGTTCTAACGAGCAGTACTTC. The chain recombines TRBV7-9 with TRBJ2-7; possible D gene TRBD2, 6 bases. This CDR3 has 16 residues. V was clipped by 1 base and J by 5 bases, with 18 bases between them. The germline V gene has CDR1 SEHNR and CDR2 FQNEAQ (reference sequence). Full variable domain (outside the CDR3, taken from reference TRBV7-9 and TRBJ2-7): DTGVSQNPRHKITKRGQNVTFRCDPISEHNRLYWYRQTLGQGPEFLTYFQNEAQLEKSRLLSDRFSAERPKGSFSTLEIQRTEQGDSAMYLCASSLGVGGSSNEQYFGPGTRLTVT.

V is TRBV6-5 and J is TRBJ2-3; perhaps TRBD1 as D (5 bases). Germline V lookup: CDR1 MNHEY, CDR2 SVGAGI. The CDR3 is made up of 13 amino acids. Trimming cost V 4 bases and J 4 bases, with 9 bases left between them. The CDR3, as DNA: TGTGCCAGCAGTTGGCTAGGGGCAGATACGCAGTATTTT. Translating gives CASSWLGADTQYF.

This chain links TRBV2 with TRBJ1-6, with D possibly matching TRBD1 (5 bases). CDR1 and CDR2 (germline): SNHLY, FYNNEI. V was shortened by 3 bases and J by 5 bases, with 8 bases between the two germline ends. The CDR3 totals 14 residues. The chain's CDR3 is CASSEEGDNSPLHF. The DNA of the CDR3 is TGTGCCAGCAGTGAGGAAGGGGATAATTCACCCCTCCACTTT.

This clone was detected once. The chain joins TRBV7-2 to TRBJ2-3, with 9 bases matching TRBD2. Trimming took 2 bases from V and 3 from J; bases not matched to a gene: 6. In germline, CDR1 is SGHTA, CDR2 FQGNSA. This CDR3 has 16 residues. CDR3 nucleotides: TGTGCCAGCAGCTTATATGGGACTAGCAGGACAGATACGCAGTATTTT. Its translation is CASSLYGTSRTDTQYF.

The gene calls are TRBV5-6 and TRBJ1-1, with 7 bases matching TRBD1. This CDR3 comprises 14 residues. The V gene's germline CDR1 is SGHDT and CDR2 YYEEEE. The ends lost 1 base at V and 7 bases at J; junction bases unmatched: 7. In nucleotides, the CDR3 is TGTGCCAGCAGCTTGCCTAACGGGGACAGTGAAGCTTTCTTT. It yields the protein CASSLPNGDSEAFF.

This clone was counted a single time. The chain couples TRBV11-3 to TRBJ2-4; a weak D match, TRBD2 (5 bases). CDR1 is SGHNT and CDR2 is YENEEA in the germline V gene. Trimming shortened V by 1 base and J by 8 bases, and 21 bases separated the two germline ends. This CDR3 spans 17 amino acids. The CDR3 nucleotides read TGTGCCAGCAGCTTAGTAAATGGCAGATCTAGCCAAGACATTCAGTACTTC. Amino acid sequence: CASSLVNGRSSQDIQYF. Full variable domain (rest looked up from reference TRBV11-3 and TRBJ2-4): EAGVVQSPRYKIIEKKQPVAFWCNPISGHNTLYWYLQNLGQGPELLIRYENEEAVDDSQLPKDRFSAERLKGVDSTLKIQPAELGDSAVYLCASSLVNGRSSQDIQYFGAGTRLSVL.

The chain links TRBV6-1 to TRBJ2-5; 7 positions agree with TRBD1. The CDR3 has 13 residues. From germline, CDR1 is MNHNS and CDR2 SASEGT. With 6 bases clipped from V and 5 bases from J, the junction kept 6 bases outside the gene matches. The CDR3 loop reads CASRTGRWETQYF. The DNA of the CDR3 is TGTGCCAGCAGGACAGGGAGATGGGAGACCCAGTACTTC.

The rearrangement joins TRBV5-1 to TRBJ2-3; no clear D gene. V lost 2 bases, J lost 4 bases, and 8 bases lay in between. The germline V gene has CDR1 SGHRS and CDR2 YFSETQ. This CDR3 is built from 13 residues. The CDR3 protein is CASSFTVADTQYF. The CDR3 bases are TGCGCCAGCAGCTTTACAGTGGCAGATACGCAGTATTTT.

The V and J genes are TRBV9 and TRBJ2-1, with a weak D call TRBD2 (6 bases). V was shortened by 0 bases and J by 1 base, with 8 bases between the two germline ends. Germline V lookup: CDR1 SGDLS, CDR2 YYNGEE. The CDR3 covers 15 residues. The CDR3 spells CASSVVGGSYNEQFF. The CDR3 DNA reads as TGTGCCAGCAGCGTAGTTGGGGGGTCCTACAATGAGCAGTTCTTC.

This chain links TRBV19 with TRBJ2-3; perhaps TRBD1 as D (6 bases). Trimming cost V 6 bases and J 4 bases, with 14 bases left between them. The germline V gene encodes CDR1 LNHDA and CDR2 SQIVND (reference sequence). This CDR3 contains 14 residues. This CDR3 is CASSLQGSADTQYF. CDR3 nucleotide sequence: TGTGCCAGTAGCCTCCAGGGGTCGGCAGATACGCAGTATTTT.

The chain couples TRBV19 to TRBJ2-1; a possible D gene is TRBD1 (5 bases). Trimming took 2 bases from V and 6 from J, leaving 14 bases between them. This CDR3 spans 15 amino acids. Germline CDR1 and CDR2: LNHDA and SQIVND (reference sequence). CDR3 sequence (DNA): TGTGCCAGTAGTATACCTAGGACAAGCACCAATGAGCAGTTCTTC. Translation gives CASSIPRTSTNEQFF.

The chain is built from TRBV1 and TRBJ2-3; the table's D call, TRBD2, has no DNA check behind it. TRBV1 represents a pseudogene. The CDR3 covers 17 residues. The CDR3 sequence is CTSSQDLAGGPSDTQYF. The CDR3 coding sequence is TGCACCAGCAGCCAAGATCTGGCGGGAGGGCCCTCAGATACGCAGTATTTT.

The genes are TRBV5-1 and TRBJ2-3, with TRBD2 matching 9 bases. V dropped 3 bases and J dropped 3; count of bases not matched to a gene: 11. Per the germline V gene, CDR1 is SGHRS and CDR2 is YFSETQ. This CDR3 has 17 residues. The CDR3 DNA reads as TGCGCCAGCAGCTCGGGGGATAGCGGGAGAGGGACAGATACGCAGTATTTT. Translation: CASSSGDSGRGTDTQYF.

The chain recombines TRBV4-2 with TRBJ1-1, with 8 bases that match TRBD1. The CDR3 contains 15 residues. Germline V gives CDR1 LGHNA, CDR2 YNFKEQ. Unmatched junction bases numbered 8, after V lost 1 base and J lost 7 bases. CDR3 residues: CASSQAGTGGNEAFF. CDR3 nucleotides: TGTGCCAGCAGCCAAGCCGGGACAGGAGGTAATGAAGCTTTCTTT.

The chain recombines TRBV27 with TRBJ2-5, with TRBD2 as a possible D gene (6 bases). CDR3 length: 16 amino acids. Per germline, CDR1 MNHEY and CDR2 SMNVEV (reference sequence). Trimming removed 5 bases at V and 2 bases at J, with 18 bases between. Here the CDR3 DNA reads TGTGCCAGCAGTCCCCGGCTAGCGCTCCCTCAAGAGACCCAGTACTTC. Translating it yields CASSPRLALPQETQYF.

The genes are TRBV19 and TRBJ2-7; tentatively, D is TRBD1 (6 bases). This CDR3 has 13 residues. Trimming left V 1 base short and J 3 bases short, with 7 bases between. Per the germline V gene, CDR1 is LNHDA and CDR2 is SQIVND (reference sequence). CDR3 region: CASSIGQDYEQYF. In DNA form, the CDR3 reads TGTGCCAGTAGTATAGGACAGGACTACGAGCAGTACTTC.

CDR3 protein: CASSAQGAGGNTIYF. As DNA, the CDR3 is TGTGCCAGCAGCGCACAGGGGGCAGGTGGAAACACCATATATTTT. This chain connects TRBV11-2 to TRBJ1-3; 9 bases match TRBD1. Germline-derived CDR1 and CDR2 are SGHAT and FQNNGV. The CDR3 has 15 residues. V was pared by 5 bases and J by 3 bases, with 5 bases of the junction left unmatched.

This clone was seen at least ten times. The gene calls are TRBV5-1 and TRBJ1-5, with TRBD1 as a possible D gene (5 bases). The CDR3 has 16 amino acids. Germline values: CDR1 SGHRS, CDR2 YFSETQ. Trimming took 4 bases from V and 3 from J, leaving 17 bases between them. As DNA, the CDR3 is TGCGCCAGCAGCCTGGGGTACAGGAACGACAATCAGCCCCAGCATTTT. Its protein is CASSLGYRNDNQPQHF. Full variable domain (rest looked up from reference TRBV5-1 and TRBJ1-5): KAGVTQTPRYLIKTRGQQVTLSCSPISGHRSVSWYQQTPGQGLQFLFEYFSETQRNKGNFPGRFSGRQFSNSRSEMNVSTLELGDSALYLCASSLGYRNDNQPQHFGDGTRLSIL.

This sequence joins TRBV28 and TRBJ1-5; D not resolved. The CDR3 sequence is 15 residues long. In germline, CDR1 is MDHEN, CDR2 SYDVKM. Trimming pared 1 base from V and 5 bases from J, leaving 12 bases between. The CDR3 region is CASSLSTAGDQPQHF. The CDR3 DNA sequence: TGTGCCAGCAGTTTATCGACCGCGGGAGATCAGCCCCAGCATTTT.

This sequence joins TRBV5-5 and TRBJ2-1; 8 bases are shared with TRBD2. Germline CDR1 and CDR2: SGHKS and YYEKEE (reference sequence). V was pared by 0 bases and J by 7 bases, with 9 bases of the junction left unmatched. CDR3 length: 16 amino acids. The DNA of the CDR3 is TGTGCCAGCAGCTTGGGACGGGAGGGCCTGATGAATGAGCAGTTCTTC. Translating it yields CASSLGREGLMNEQFF. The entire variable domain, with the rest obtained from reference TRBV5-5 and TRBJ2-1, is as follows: DAGVTQSPTHLIKTRGQQVTLRCSPISGHKSVSWYQQVLGQGPQFIFQYYEKEERGRGNFPDRFSARQFPNYSSELNVNALLLGDSALYLCASSLGREGLMNEQFFGPGTRLTVL.

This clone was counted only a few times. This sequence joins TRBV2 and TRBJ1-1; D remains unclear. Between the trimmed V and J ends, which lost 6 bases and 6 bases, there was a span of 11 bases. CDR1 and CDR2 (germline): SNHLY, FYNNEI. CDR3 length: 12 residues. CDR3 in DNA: TGTGCCAGCAGGAAATCTCAGTCTGAAGCTTTCTTT. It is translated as CASRKSQSEAFF. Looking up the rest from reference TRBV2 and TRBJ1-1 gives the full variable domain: EPEVTQTPSHQVTQMGQEVILRCVPISNHLYFYWYRQILGQKVEFLVSFYNNEISEKSEIFDDQFSVERPDGSNFTLKIRSTKLEDSAMYFCASRKSQSEAFFGQGTRLTVV.

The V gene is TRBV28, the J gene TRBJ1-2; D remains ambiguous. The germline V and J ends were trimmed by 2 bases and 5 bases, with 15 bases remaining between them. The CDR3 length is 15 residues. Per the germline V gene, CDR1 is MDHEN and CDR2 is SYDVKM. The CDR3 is CASSLGRHGVYGYTF. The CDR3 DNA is TGTGCCAGCAGTTTAGGCCGTCATGGAGTATATGGCTACACCTTC.

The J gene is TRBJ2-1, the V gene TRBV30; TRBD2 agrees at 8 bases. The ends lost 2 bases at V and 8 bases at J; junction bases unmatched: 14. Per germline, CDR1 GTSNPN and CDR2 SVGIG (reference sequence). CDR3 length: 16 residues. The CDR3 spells CAWSSPLAGHTYEQFF. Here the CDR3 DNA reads TGTGCCTGGAGTTCCCCCCTAGCGGGCCACACCTATGAGCAGTTCTTC.